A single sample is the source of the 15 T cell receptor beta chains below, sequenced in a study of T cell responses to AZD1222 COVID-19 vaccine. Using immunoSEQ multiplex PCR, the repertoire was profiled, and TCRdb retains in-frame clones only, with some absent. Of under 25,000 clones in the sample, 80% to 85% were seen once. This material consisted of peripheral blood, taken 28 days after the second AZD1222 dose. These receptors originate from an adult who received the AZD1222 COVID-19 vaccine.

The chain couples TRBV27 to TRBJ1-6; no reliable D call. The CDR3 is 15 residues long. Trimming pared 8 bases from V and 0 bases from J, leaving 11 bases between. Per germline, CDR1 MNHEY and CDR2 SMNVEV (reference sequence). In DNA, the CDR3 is TGTGCCAGCGCCCCAGCGAGCTCCTATAATTCACCCCTCCACTTT. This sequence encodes CASAPASSYNSPLHF.

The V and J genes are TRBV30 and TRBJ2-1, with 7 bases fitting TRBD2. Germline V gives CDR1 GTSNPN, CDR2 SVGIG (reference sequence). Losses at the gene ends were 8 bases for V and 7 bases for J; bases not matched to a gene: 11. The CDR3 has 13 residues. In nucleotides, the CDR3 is TGTGCCCGCGGCCGGGGAGGGTGGAATGAGCAGTTCTTC. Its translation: CARGRGGWNEQFF. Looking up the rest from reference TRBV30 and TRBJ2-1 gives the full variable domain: SQTIHQWPATLVQPVGSPLSLECTVEGTSNPNLYWYRQAAGRGLQLLFYSVGIGQISSEVPQNLSASRPQDRQFILSSKKLLLSDSGFYLCARGRGGWNEQFFGPGTRLTVL.

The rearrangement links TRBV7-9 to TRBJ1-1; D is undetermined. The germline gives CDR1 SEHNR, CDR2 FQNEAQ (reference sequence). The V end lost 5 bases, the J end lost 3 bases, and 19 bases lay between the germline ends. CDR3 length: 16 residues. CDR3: CASSPSGHGRDTEAFF. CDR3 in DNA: TGTGCCAGCAGCCCATCCGGGCACGGTCGGGACACTGAAGCTTTCTTT.

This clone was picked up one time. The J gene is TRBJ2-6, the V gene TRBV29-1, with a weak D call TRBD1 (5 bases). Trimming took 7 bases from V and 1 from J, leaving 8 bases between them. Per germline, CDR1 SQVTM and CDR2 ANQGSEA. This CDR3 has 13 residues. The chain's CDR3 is CSGRESGANVLTF. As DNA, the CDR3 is TGCAGCGGCAGGGAATCTGGGGCCAACGTCCTGACTTTC.

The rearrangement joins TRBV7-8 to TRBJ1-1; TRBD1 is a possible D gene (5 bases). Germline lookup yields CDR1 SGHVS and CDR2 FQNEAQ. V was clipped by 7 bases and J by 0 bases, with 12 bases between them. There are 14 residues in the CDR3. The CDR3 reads CASTTGRLNTEAFF. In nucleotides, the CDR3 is TGTGCCAGCACAACAGGCCGACTGAACACTGAAGCTTTCTTT.

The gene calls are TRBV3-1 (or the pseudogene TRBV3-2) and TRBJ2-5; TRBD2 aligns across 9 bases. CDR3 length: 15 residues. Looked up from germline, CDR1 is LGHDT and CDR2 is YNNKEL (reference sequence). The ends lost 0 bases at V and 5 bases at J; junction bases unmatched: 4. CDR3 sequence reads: CASSQDAGGGETQYF. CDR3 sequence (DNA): TGTGCCAGCAGCCAAGATGCGGGAGGGGGGGAGACCCAGTACTTC.

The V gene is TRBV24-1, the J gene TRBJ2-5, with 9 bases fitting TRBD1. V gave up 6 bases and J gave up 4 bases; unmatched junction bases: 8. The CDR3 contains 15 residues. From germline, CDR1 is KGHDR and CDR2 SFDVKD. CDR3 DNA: TGTGCCACCAGTCCCGGGACAGGGTCAAGAGAGACCCAGTACTTC. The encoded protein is CATSPGTGSRETQYF.

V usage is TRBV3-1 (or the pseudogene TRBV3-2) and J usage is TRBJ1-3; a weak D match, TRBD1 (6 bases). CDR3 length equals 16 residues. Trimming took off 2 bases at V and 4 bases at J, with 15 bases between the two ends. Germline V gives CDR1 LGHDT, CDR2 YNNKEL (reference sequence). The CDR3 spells CASSQQYRVHGNTIYF. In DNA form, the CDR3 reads TGTGCCAGCAGCCAACAGTACAGGGTTCACGGAAACACCATATATTTT.

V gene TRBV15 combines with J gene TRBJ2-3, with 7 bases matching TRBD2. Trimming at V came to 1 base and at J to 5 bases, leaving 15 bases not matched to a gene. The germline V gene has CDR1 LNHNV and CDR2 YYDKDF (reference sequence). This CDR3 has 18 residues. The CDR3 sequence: CATSRAAGLAVTGDTQYF. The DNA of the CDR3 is TGTGCCACCAGCAGAGCCGCCGGGCTAGCGGTCACGGGAGATACGCAGTATTTT.

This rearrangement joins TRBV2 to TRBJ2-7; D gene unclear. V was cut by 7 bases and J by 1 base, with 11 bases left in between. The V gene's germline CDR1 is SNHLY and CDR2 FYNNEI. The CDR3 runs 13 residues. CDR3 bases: TGTGCCAGCATCAACGATGCTTCCTACGAGCAGTACTTC. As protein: CASINDASYEQYF.

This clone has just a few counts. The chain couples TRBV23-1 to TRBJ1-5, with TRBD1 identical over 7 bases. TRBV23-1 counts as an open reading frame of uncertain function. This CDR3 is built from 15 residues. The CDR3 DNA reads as TGCGGTGAACAGGGGACCGTATCCAGCAATCAGCCCCAGCATTTT. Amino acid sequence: CGEQGTVSSNQPQHF.

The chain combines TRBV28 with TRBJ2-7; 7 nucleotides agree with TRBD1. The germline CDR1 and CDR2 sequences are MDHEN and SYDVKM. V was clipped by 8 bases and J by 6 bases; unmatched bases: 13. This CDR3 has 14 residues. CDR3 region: CASQIITGAGEQYF. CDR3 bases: TGTGCCAGCCAGATTATAACAGGGGCGGGCGAGCAGTACTTC.

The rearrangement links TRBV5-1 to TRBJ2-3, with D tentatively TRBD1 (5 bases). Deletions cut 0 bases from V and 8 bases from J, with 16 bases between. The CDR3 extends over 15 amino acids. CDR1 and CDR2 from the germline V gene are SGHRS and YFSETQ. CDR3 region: CASSLGTRTDGTQYF. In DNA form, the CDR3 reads TGCGCCAGCAGCTTGGGGACACGCACAGATGGTACGCAGTATTTT.

The CDR3 sequence is CASRGQAGNEQFF. CDR3 DNA: TGTGCCAGCAGAGGACAGGCGGGCAATGAGCAGTTCTTC. This chain joins TRBV7-3 and TRBJ2-1; 7 nucleotides match TRBD1. The CDR3 covers 13 residues. The germline CDR1 and CDR2 sequences are SGHTA and FQGTGA. V lost 6 bases to trimming and J lost 6 bases; unmatched junction nucleotides: 5.

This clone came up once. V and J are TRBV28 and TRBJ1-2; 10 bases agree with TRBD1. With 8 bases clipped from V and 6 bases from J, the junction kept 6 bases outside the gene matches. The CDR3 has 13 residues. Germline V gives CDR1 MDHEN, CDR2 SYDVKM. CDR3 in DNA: TGTGCCAGCGGAGACAGGGGGCGCAATGGCTACACCTTC. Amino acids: CASGDRGRNGYTF.